The 3 T cell receptor beta chains below were found in one sample sequenced in a study of Graves' ophthalmopathy and Graves' hyperthyroidism (dated by TCRdb to 2016 to 2018). This sample was sequenced with an Illumina HiSeq 2000. For repertoire sequencing, the TCR beta CDR3 regions were amplified from RNA transcripts. The first round of RT-PCR was done with HTBI primers and the Qiagen OneStep RT-PCR kit, and was followed by a second round of multiplex PCR, then size selection and purification. Starting from the raw public reads, TCRdb applied fastp trimming at Q25, assembled clones with MiXCR and retained in-frame beta chains. Every distinct CDR3 protein forms one entry, paired with its most common genes and DNA. The sample table contains around 1,200,000 distinct CDR3 sequences; only one count was recorded for 35% to 40% of them. The ten biggest clones cover 11% of the sample. The sequenced material came from peripheral blood or thyroid tissue (not recorded which). These TCRs come from an adult man with Graves' hyperthyroidism.

The CDR3 sequence is CASSQGQGKGETQYF. The CDR3 DNA is TGTGCCAGCAGCCAGGGACAGGGGAAAGGGGAGACCCAGTACTTC. The chain joins TRBV2 to TRBJ2-5; 10 nucleotides align to TRBD1. The germline V gene encodes CDR1 SNHLY and CDR2 FYNNEI. Trimming removed 6 bases from V and 5 bases from J; junction bases left unmatched: 9. The CDR3 extends over 15 amino acids.

This clonotype was observed a handful of times. The J gene is TRBJ1-2, the V gene TRBV29-1; 8 nucleotides match TRBD1. Germline assignment: CDR1 SQVTM and CDR2 ANQGSEA. The CDR3 extends over 12 amino acids. Trimming cost V 6 bases and J 8 bases; bases outside gene matches: 8. The CDR3 reads CSVGQGRNGYTF. In DNA, the CDR3 is TGCAGCGTAGGACAGGGCCGTAACGGCTACACCTTC.

Written as DNA, the CDR3 is TGTGCCAGCAGTGAAGACAGGGGGCGGCCACAGCCCCAGCATTTT. It codes for CASSEDRGRPQPQHF. J is TRBJ1-5 and V is TRBV6-1, with 9 bases identical to TRBD1. V was clipped by 1 base and J by 7 bases; unmatched bases: 5. The CDR3 has 15 residues. CDR1 is MNHNS, CDR2 SASEGT, per germline.